These 9 T cell receptor beta chains came from one sample sequenced in a study of beta chain features in type 1 diabetes. As every portion of the isolated RNA was reverse transcribed, the sequencing read expressed TCRB transcripts. Assay: immunoSEQ multiplex PCR; the TCRdb copy retains only in-frame clones and omits some. Among under 800,000 clones listed, less than 20% were seen once. Sample: naive CD4+ T cells from blood. Receptor source: a young man in good health.

This chain joins TRBV28 and TRBJ1-1; possibly TRBD1 for D (5 bases). The CDR3 runs 14 residues. Germline CDR1 MDHEN, CDR2 SYDVKM. Trimming took off 8 bases at V and 6 bases at J, with 19 bases between the two ends. The CDR3 spells CASRGTGRWAEAFF. The CDR3 DNA reads TGTGCCAGCCGAGGGACGGGCCGGTGGGCTGAAGCTTTCTTT.

This clone was seen a handful of times. V is TRBV28 and J is TRBJ2-7, with D possibly TRBD2 on 5 matching bases. This CDR3 has 13 residues. Trimming stripped 5 bases from V and 2 bases from J, with 10 bases between. The V gene's germline CDR1 is MDHEN and CDR2 SYDVKM. CDR3 residues: CASSLPGAYEQYF. CDR3 in DNA: TGTGCCAGCAGTCTCCCCGGGGCCTACGAGCAGTACTTC.

This sequence joins TRBV27 and TRBJ2-7; 7 positions match TRBD1. Trimming took 5 bases from V and 3 from J; bases not matched to a gene: 16. The CDR3 is made up of 17 amino acids. Looked up from germline, CDR1 is MNHEY and CDR2 is SMNVEV (reference sequence). Written as DNA, the CDR3 is TGTGCCAGCAGTGCGGACAGGTACCCCAAATACTACTACGAGCAGTACTTC. Residues: CASSADRYPKYYYEQYF.

This clone came up a few times. The chain has TRBV19 and TRBJ2-2; D possibly corresponds to TRBD2 (6 bases). The CDR3 has 15 amino acids. Trimming left V 3 bases short and J 5 bases short, with 13 bases between. Germline V gene lookup returns CDR1 LNHDA and CDR2 SQIVND (reference sequence). CDR3 in DNA: TGTGCCAGTAGTATCGGCGGGGCGGGGACCGGGGAGCTGTTTTTT. This translates into CASSIGGAGTGELFF.

This chain connects TRBV15 to TRBJ2-7, with a tentative D call TRBD1 (6 bases). Between the trimmed V and J ends, which lost 5 bases and 6 bases, there was a span of 20 bases. The CDR3 loop spans 15 amino acids. Germline values: CDR1 LNHNV, CDR2 YYDKDF (reference sequence). The CDR3 here is CATSALGRGSREQYF. For the CDR3, the DNA is TGTGCCACCAGCGCCTTAGGAAGGGGGTCTCGCGAGCAGTACTTC. Based on the CDR3 plus reference TRBV15 and TRBJ2-7, the full variable domain is DAMVIQNPRYQVTQFGKPVTLSCSQTLNHNVMYWYQQKSSQAPKLLFHYYDKDFNNEADTPDNFQSRRPNTSFCFLDIRSPGLGDTAMYLCATSALGRGSREQYFGPGTRLTVT.

This clone was recorded once. The chain joins TRBV7-8 to TRBJ1-1, with TRBD1 as a possible D gene (5 bases). Germline V lookup: CDR1 SGHVS, CDR2 FQNEAQ. CDR3 length: 13 amino acids. V was clipped by 8 bases and J by 0 bases, with 10 bases between them. The DNA of the CDR3 is TGTGCCAGCGTGACAGCAGTGAACACTGAAGCTTTCTTT. As protein: CASVTAVNTEAFF.

This clone was observed a few times. The chain is built from TRBV7-2 and TRBJ2-7; no clear D gene. Per germline, CDR1 SGHTA and CDR2 FQGNSA. Between the trimmed V and J ends, which lost 5 bases and 5 bases, there was a span of 19 bases. This CDR3 has 15 amino acids. In DNA, the CDR3 is TGTGCCAGCAGCCCAAGACTGGGGTCTTGGAACGAGCAGTACTTC. Translation: CASSPRLGSWNEQYF.

The chain recombines TRBV7-6 with TRBJ2-7, with 8 nucleotides matching TRBD1. There are 15 residues in the CDR3. Germline CDR1 and CDR2: SGHVS and FNYEAQ. J gave up 4 bases and V 4 bases, and 9 bases lay outside the gene matches. The CDR3 region has the DNA TGTGCCAGCAGCTCAATCAGGGGGCGCCCGTACGAGCAGTACTTC. It translates to CASSSIRGRPYEQYF.

V is TRBV2 and J is TRBJ2-7; no clear D gene. V shed 5 bases and J shed 5 bases, with 16 bases lying between them. Germline V gene data show CDR1 as SNHLY and CDR2 as FYNNEI. The CDR3 consists of 14 residues. The CDR3 sequence is CASSQTPKGDEQYF. CDR3 coding DNA: TGTGCCAGCAGTCAAACGCCCAAAGGAGACGAGCAGTACTTC.